This TCR beta chain was identified in a study of blood T cell repertoires in COVID-19. Across the whole study: In each case, the material was cDNA or gDNA derived from T cells, B-cell-depleted T cells, or PBMCs.

Per the original data handling: Amplification from reference gene primers served as the basis for estimated nucleated cell counts. The data were produced by immunoSEQ multiplex PCR, yet TCRdb's version contains in-frame clones alone and is incomplete. V, J and clone size are taken as reported in that table, and D and trimming were inferred from the DNA itself. The sample records roughly 100,000 clones, roughly 90% being singletons. In germline, CDR1 is MNHEY, CDR2 SVGAGI. This CDR3 has 14 amino acids. Trimming at V came to 6 bases and at J to 5 bases, leaving 9 bases not matched to a gene. V usage is TRBV6-5 and J usage is TRBJ1-2; the match to TRBD1 covers 7 bases. The specimen was peripheral blood. The origin of this receptor is a woman aged 60 to 75 with acute or convalescent COVID-19. Written as DNA, the CDR3 is TGTGCCAGCAGAGCCGGGACAGCAAGGTATGGCTACACCTTC. Translated: CASRAGTARYGYTF.